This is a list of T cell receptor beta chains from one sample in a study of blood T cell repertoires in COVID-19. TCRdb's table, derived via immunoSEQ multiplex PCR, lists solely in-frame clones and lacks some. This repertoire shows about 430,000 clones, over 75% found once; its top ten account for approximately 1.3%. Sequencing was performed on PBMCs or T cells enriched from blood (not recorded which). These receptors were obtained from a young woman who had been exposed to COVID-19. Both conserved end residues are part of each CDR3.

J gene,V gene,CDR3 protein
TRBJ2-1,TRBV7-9,CASNVQGVPDEQFF
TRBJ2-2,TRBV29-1,CSVRDSGGELFF
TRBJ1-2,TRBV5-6,CASSLGRSGTGHYGYTF
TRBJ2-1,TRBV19,CATTTGNDNEQFF
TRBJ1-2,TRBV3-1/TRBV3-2,CASSLGQTPGTGGYTF
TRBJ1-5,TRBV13,CASSLGRGNQPQHF
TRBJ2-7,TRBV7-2,CASSFTAGGSYEQYF
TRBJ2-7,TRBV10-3,CAISGQGAYEQYF
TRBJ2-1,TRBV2,CASSDRGRSKSSYNEQFF
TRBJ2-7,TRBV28,CASSLWMEVEQYF
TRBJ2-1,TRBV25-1,CASSADWSEQFF
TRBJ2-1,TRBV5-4,CASSLSSGRDNEQFF
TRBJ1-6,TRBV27,CASSGQGSPLHF
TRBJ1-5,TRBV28,CASTPPQGSNQPQHF
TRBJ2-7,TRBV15,CATSTHRESYEQYF
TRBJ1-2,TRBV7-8,CASSFQGGYGYTF
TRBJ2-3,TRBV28,CASSQSRLGAGTDTQYF
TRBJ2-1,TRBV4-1,CASSQGLAGFYNEQFF
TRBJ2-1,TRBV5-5,CASSLGVGTRYQSSYNEQFF
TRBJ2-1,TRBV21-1,CASSGHRGTGDQYEQFF
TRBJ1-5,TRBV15,CATSRGRTGGRQPQHF
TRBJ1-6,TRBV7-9,CASSPDRLAPLHF
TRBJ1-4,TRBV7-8,CASKLNQNRVNEKLFF
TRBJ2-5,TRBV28,CASTGTGGETQYF
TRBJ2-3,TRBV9,CASNPGTTTDTQYF
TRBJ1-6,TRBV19,CASSRGVFNSPLHF
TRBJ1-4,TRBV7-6,CASSPEGGAREKLFF
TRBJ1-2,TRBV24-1,CATSDPGTGDDYGYTF
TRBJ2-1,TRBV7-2,CASSPSQGLAGVHEQFF
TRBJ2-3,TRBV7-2,CASSLTSGDTDTQYF
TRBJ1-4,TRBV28,CASSFLQGYQEKLFF
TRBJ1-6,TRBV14,CASSQERSGRFSPLHF
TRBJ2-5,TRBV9,CASSGRGPQETQYF
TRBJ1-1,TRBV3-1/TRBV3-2,CASSSPNGAFF
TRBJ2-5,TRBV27,CASSTGDPLPVTQYF
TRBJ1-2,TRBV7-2,CASSLDGGGYGYTF
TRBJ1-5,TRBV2,CASSDRLSNQPQHF
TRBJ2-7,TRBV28,CASIDTHYEQYF
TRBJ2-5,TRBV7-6,CASSLSHGLVQETQYF
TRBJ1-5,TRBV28,CASSLSQYNQPQHF
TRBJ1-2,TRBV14,CASSPFTGGANYGYTF
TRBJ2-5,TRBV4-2,CASSQSTGGGETQYF
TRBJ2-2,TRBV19,CASSNREVDTGELFF
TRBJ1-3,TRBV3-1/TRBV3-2,CASSQGRAGNTIYF
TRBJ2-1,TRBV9,CASSNPSGGNEQFF
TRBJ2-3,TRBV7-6,CASSLPGTSGRSSTDTQYF
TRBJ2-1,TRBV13,CASSGRELRNNEQFF
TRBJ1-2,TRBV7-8,CASSFPGTGGWGYTF
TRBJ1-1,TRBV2,CASSEGGENTEAFF
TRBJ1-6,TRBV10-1,CASRQGKPLHF
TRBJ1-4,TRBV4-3,CASRGYLREKLFF
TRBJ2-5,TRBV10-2,CASTLAGGQETQYF
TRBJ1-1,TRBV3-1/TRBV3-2,CASSQFGENTEAFF
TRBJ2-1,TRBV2,CASTLANNEQFF
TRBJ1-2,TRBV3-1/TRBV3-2,CASSQSRQGGNYGYTF